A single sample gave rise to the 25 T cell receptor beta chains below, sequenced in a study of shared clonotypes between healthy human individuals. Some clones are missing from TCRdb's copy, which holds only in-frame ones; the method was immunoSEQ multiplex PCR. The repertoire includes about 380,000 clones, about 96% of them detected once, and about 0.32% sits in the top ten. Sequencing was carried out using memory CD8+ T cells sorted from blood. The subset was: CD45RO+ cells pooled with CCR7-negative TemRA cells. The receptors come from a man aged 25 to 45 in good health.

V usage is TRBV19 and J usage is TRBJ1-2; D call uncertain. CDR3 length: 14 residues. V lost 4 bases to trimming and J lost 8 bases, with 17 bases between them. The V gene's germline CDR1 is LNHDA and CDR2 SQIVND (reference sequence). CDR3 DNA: TGTGCCAGTAGTAGCTTTGGGCAGGCTGGAGGCTACACCTTC. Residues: CASSSFGQAGGYTF.

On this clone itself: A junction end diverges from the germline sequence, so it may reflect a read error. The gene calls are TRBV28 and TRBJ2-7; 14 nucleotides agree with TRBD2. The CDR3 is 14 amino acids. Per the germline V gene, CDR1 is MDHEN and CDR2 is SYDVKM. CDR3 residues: CASSLSPEGLAGVF. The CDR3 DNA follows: TGTGCCAGCAGTTTATCGCCAGAGGGACTAGCGGGAGTCTTC. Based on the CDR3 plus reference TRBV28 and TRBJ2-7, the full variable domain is DVKVTQSSRYLVKRTGEKVFLECVQDMDHENMFWYRQDPGLGLRLIYFSYDVKMKEKGDIPEGYSVSREKKERFSLILESASTNQTSMYLCASSLSPEGLAGVFGPGTRLTVT.

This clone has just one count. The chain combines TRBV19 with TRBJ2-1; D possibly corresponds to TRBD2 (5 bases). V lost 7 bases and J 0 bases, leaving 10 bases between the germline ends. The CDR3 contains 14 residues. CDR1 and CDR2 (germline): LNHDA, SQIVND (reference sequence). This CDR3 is CASTSSGSYNEQFF. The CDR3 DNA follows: TGTGCCAGTACGAGCAGCGGCTCCTACAATGAGCAGTTCTTC.

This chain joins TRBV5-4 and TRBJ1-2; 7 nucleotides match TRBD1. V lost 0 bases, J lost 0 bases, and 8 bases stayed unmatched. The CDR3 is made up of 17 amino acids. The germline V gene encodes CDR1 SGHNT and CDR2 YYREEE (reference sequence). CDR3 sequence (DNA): TGTGCCAGCAGCTTGGCGGCAGGGGGTCCTTCTAACTATGGCTACACCTTC. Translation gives CASSLAAGGPSNYGYTF.

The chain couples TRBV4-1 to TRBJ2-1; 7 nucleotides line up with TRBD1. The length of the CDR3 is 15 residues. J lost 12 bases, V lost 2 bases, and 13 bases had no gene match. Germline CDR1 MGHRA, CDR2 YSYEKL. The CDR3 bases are TGCGCCAGCAGCCAAAGCCGGACAGGCGTTATCCCGCAGTTCTTC. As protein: CASSQSRTGVIPQFF.

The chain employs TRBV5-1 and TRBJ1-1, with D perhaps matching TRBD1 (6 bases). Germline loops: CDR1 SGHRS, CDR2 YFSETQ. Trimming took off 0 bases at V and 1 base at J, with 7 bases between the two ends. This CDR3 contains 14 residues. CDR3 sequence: CASSLGQANTEAFF. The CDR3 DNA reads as TGCGCCAGCAGCTTGGGACAGGCGAACACTGAAGCTTTCTTT.

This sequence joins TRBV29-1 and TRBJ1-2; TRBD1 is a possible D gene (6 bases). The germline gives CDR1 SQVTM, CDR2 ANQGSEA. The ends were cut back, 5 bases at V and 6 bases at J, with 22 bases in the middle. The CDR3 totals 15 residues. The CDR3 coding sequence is TGCAGCGTTCTACAGGGATCGGGGATAACGAATGGCTACACCTTC. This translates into CSVLQGSGITNGYTF.

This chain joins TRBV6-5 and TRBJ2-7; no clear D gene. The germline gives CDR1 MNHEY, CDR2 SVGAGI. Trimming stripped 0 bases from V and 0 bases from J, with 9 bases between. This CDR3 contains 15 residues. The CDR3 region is CASSYSASLSYEQYF. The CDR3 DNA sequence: TGTGCCAGCAGTTACTCGGCAAGTCTCTCCTACGAGCAGTACTTC.

CDR3 residues: CASSYSISAEQYF. In nucleotides, the CDR3 is TGTGCCAGCAGTTACTCGATTTCGGCCGAGCAGTACTTC. The chain is built from TRBV6-5 and TRBJ2-7, with no clear D. The V end was cut by 0 bases, the J end by 6 bases, with 9 bases between. Germline V CDR1 and CDR2: MNHEY, SVGAGI. The CDR3 extends over 13 amino acids.

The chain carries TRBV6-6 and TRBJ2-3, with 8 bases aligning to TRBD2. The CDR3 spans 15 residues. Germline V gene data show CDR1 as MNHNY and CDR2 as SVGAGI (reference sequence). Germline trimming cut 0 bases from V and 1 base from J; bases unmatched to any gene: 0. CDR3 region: CASSYSGLGTDTQYF. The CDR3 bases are TGTGCCAGCAGTTACTCGGGACTAGGCACAGATACGCAGTATTTT.

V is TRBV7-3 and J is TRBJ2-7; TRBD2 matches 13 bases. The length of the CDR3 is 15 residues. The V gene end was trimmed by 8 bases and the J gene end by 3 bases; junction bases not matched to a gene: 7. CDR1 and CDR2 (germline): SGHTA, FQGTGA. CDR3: CASDWRTSGSYEQYF. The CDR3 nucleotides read TGTGCCAGCGACTGGCGGACTAGCGGGAGCTACGAGCAGTACTTC.

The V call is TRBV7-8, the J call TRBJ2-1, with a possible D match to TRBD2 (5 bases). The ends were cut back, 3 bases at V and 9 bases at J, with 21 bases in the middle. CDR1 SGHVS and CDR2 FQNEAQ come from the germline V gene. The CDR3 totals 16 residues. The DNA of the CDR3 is TGTGCCAGCAGCTTCGTAACCTCCCCCTCTAGCCGTGAGCAGTTCTTC. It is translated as CASSFVTSPSSREQFF.

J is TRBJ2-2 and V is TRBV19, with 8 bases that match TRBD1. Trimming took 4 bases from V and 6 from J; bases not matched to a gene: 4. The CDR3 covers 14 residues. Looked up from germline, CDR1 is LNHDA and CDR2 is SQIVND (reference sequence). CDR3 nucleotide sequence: TGTGCCAGTAGTAAATCAGGGGGCGCCGGGGAGCTGTTTTTT. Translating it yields CASSKSGGAGELFF.

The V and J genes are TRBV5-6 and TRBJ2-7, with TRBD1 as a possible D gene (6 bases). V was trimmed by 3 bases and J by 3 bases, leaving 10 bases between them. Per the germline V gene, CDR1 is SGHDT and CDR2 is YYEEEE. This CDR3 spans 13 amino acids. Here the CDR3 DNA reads TGTGCCAGCAGCTACGGACAGAGCTACGAGCAGTACTTC. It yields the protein CASSYGQSYEQYF.

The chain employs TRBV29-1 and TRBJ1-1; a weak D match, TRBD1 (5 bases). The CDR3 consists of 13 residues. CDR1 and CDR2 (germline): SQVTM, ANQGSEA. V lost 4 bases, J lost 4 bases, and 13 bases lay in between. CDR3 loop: CSVVPGLSTEAFF. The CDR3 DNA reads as TGCAGCGTTGTCCCAGGGTTGAGCACTGAAGCTTTCTTT.

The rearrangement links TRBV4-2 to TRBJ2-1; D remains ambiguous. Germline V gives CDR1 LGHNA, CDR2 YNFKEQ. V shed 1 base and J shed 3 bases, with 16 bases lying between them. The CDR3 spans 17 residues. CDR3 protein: CASSQVRPEVRYNEQFF. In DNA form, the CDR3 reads TGTGCCAGCAGCCAAGTTAGGCCGGAAGTGCGCTACAATGAGCAGTTCTTC.

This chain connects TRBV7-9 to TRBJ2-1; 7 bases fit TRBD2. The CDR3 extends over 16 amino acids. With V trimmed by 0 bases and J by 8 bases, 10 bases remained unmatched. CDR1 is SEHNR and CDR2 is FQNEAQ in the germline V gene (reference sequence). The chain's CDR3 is CASSLAGGSRGYEQFF. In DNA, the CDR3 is TGTGCCAGCAGCTTAGCAGGCGGGAGCCGTGGCTATGAGCAGTTCTTC.

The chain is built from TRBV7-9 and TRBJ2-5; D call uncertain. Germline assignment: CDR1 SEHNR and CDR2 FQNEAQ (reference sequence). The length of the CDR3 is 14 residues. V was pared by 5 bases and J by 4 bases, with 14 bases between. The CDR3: CASSPPGIGETQYF. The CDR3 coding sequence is TGTGCCAGCAGCCCACCCGGAATCGGAGAGACCCAGTACTTC.

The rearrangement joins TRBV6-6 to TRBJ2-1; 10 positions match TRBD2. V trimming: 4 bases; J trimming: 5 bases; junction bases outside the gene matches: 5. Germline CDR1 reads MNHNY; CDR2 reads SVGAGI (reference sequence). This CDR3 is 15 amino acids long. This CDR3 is CASSWSGRAHNEQFF. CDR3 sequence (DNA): TGTGCCAGCAGTTGGAGCGGGAGGGCCCACAATGAGCAGTTCTTC.

In nucleotides, the CDR3 is TGTGCCTGCACAGGGGGGGCCCCCCTTGACTATGGCTACACCTTC. It translates to CACTGGAPLDYGYTF. The chain has TRBV30 and TRBJ1-2; 8 bases are shared with TRBD1. Germline V gene data show CDR1 as GTSNPN and CDR2 as SVGIG (reference sequence). The CDR3 has 15 amino acids. The V gene end was trimmed by 6 bases and the J gene end by 3 bases; junction bases not matched to a gene: 12.

CDR3 in amino acids: CASSPTGLETQYF. In DNA, the CDR3 is TGTGCCAGCAGTCCGACAGGGTTGGAGACCCAGTACTTC. The rearrangement joins TRBV27 to TRBJ2-5; 7 bases fit TRBD1. The V and J ends lost 5 bases and 5 bases, in that order; junction bases with no gene match: 5. Per germline, CDR1 MNHEY and CDR2 SMNVEV (reference sequence). The CDR3 contains 13 residues.

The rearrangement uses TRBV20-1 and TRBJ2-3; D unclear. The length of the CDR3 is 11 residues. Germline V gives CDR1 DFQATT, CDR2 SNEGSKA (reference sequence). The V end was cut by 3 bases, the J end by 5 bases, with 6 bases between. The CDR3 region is CSASIGDTQYF. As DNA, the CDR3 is TGCAGTGCTAGCATAGGAGATACGCAGTATTTT.

CDR3 region: CASSSAGAASYEQYF. The CDR3 DNA reads as TGTGCCAGCAGCTCAGCGGGGGCAGCTTCCTACGAGCAGTACTTC. The gene calls are TRBV7-6 and TRBJ2-7, with 8 bases lining up with TRBD2. V dropped 4 bases and J dropped 1; count of bases not matched to a gene: 6. CDR3 size: 15 residues. The germline gives CDR1 SGHVS, CDR2 FNYEAQ.

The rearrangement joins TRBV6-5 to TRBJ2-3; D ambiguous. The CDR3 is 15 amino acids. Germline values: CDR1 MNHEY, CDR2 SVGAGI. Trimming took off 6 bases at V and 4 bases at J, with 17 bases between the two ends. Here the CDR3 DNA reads TGTGCCAGCAGCCTAAGAGCCGTCGGTCCAGATACGCAGTATTTT. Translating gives CASSLRAVGPDTQYF.

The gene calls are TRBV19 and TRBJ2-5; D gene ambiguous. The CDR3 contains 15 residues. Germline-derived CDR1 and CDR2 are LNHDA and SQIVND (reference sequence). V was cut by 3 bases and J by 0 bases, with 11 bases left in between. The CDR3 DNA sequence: TGTGCCAGTAGTATTGCAGGCCTGTACCAAGAGACCCAGTACTTC. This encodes CASSIAGLYQETQYF. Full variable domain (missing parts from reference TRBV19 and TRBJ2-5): DGGITQSPKYLFRKEGQNVTLSCEQNLNHDAMYWYRQDPGQGLRLIYYSQIVNDFQKGDIAEGYSVSREKKESFPLTVTSAQKNPTAFYLCASSIAGLYQETQYFGPGTRLLVL.